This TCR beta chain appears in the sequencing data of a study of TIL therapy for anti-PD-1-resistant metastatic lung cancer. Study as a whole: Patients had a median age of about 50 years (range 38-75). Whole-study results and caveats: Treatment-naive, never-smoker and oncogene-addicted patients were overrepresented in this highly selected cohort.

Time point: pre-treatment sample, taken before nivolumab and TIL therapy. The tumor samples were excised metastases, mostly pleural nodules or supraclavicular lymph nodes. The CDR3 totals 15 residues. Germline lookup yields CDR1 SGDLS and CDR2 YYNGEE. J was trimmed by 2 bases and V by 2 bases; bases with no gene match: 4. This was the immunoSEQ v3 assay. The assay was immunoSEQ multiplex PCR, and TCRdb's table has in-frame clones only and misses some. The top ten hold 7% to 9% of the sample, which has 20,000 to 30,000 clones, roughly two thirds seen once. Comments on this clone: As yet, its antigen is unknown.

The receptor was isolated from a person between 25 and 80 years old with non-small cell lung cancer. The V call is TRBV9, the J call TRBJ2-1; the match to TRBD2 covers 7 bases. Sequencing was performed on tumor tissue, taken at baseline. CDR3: CASSVGGSAYNEQFF. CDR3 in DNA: TGTGCCAGCAGCGTCGGGGGGAGCGCCTACAATGAGCAGTTCTTC.